Included here is one T cell receptor (beta chain) sequence, with context. The antigen is not known. Nominal health characterized the donors when sampled, though unrecorded immune exposures were likely. Germline V CDR1 and CDR2: SNHLY, FYNNEI. This CDR3 spans 17 amino acids. V lost 0 bases and J 4 bases, leaving 17 bases between the germline ends. The data originate from a study of cytomegalovirus exposure and HLA in healthy donors. Study-wide results and limits: Per a prior analysis, the majority of TCR beta V segments were productive roughly 87% or roughly 30% of the time.

Both 60 Vbeta primers and 13 Jbeta primers went into the PCR. Assay: immunoSEQ multiplex PCR; the TCRdb copy retains only in-frame clones and omits some. The data hold tens of thousands of clones, with 65% to 85% observed a single time. The receptor was isolated from a woman in her thirties or forties in good health and CMV-seropositive. The chain joins TRBV2 to TRBJ2-3, with D possibly matching TRBD2 (6 bases). The sample was PBMCs. The CDR3, as DNA: TGTGCCAGCAGTGAAGCTAGGGCTAGCGTTGGGGCAGATACGCAGTATTTT. Protein sequence: CASSEARASVGADTQYF.